The entry that follows covers one T cell receptor (beta chain) sequence. This sample is part of a study of cytomegalovirus exposure and HLA in healthy donors. Sequencing used immunoSEQ multiplex PCR; TCRdb keeps in-frame clones, though not all of them. The sample lists 100,000 to 150,000 clones; about 88% were seen once. The V end was cut by 4 bases, the J end by 4 bases, with 17 bases between. Germline V gene lookup returns CDR1 LNHNV and CDR2 YYDKDF (reference sequence). The length of the CDR3 is 15 residues. This TCR derives from a woman under 30 in good health and CMV-seronegative. The rearrangement joins TRBV15 to TRBJ2-7; tentatively, D is TRBD2 (5 bases). Material: PBMCs. CDR3 DNA: TGTGCCACCAGCACCCGACTACTCCCCTCGTACGAGCAGTACTTC. Translating gives CATSTRLLPSYEQYF.